The rows below give T cell receptor beta chains drawn from one sample of a study of blood T cell repertoires in COVID-19. TCRdb keeps only in-frame clones here, not all; method: immunoSEQ multiplex PCR. The sample comprises roughly 300,000 clones, roughly 90% of which are singletons, and about a fifth rests with the top ten. The specimen sequenced was PBMCs or T cells enriched from blood (not recorded which). The receptors were sampled from a woman in her 30s who had recovered from COVID-19. The CDR3 runs from the conserved cysteine through the conserved F or W. The order of the fields is D gene, J gene, clone size, V gene, CDR3 protein, CDR3 DNA. A D gene is named only where the DNA matches it firmly. The listing skips clone size in some rows; elsewhere it reads once, few, many or a size class.

.,TRBJ1-6,.,TRBV4-3,CASSLMAPGLGGNSPLHF,TGCGCCAGCAGCCTGATGGCCCCGGGCCTCGGAGGGAATTCACCCCTCCACTTT
TRBD2,TRBJ2-1,once,TRBV7-2,CASSLEVWESSGRPEQFF,TGTGCCAGCAGCTTAGAAGTATGGGAGTCTAGCGGGAGACCTGAGCAGTTCTTC
TRBD1,TRBJ1-4,.,TRBV5-6,CASSLALQGAHEKLFF,TGTGCCAGCAGCTTGGCCTTGCAGGGGGCTCATGAAAAACTGTTTTTT
.,TRBJ2-7,.,TRBV19,CASSFGTSYEQYF,TGTGCCAGTAGTTTCGGGACATCCTACGAGCAGTACTTC
TRBD1,TRBJ2-7,.,TRBV7-6,CASSPGQGATYEQYF,TGTGCCAGCAGCCCGGGACAGGGGGCGACCTACGAGCAGTACTTC
TRBD2,TRBJ2-3,.,TRBV7-3,CASSTGLGPLDTQYF,TGTGCCAGCAGCACGGGACTAGGGCCTTTGGATACGCAGTATTTT
TRBD1,TRBJ2-7,.,TRBV5-1,CASRPLDRATYEQYF,TGCGCCAGCAGACCCTTGGACAGGGCGACCTACGAGCAGTACTTC
.,TRBJ2-7,.,TRBV18,CASSPAGYEQYF,TGTGCCAGCTCACCGGCGGGCTACGAGCAGTACTTC
TRBD1,TRBJ1-2,.,TRBV19,CASSPGQGYGYTF,TGTGCCAGTAGCCCGGGACAGGGTTATGGCTACACCTTC
.,TRBJ2-7,.,TRBV4-1,CASSQDSRSSYEQYF,TGCGCCAGCAGCCAAGATTCTCGTAGCTCCTACGAGCAGTACTTC
.,TRBJ1-6,.,TRBV27,CASSLGGALGNSPLHF,TGTGCCAGCAGCCTAGGGGGGGCGCTAGGTAATTCACCCCTCCACTTT
.,TRBJ1-1,.,TRBV7-2,CASKAGRNTEAFF,TGTGCCAGCAAGGCAGGCCGAAACACTGAAGCTTTCTTT
TRBD1,TRBJ1-1,.,TRBV5-1,CASRKDRGSNTEAFF,TGCGCCAGCAGGAAGGACAGGGGATCGAACACTGAAGCTTTCTTT
TRBD1,TRBJ2-7,few,TRBV10-3,CAITTGQGAYEQYF,TGTGCCATCACTACGGGACAGGGGGCCTACGAGCAGTACTTC
.,TRBJ1-1,.,TRBV19,CASSIDLFGENPNTEAFF,TGTGCCAGTAGTATAGATCTATTTGGGGAGAACCCGAACACTGAAGCTTTCTTT
.,TRBJ2-1,once,TRBV5-8,CASSLGQAYEQFF,TGTGCCAGCAGCTTGGGGCAGGCATATGAGCAGTTCTTC
TRBD2,TRBJ2-3,.,TRBV10-1,CASSESPGAIEAGGTDTQYF,TGCGCCAGCAGTGAGTCGCCAGGGGCCATTGAAGCGGGGGGGACAGATACGCAGTATTTT
TRBD1,TRBJ1-1,.,TRBV6-2/TRBV6-3,CASSQGGRPEAFF,TGTGCCAGCAGCCAGGGGGGGAGGCCTGAAGCTTTCTTT
TRBD2,TRBJ2-1,.,TRBV27,CASSLQGLVNEQFF,TGTGCCAGCAGTTTACAGGGACTAGTCAATGAGCAGTTCTTC
TRBD1,TRBJ2-1,.,TRBV27,CASSLSWGTGPYNEQFF,TGTGCCAGCAGTTTAAGTTGGGGGACAGGGCCCTACAATGAGCAGTTCTTC
TRBD1,TRBJ1-4,.,TRBV9,CASSPRGDRANEKLFF,TGTGCCAGCAGCCCCCGGGGGGACAGGGCTAATGAAAAACTGTTTTTT
.,TRBJ1-1,.,TRBV6-2/TRBV6-3,CASSAYGDEAFF,TGTGCCAGCAGTGCCTACGGAGATGAAGCTTTCTTT
TRBD2,TRBJ2-3,.,TRBV4-3,CASSQDGASGYSTDTQYF,TGCGCCAGCAGCCAAGATGGGGCTAGCGGGTATAGCACAGATACGCAGTATTTT
.,TRBJ2-7,.,TRBV12-3/TRBV12-4,CASSLSAGEQYF,TGTGCCAGCAGTTTGAGTGCCGGCGAGCAGTACTTC
TRBD2,TRBJ2-3,.,TRBV7-2,CASSLVASGGDTQYF,TGTGCCAGCAGCTTAGTGGCTAGCGGGGGTGATACGCAGTATTTT
.,TRBJ2-6,.,TRBV5-6,CASSLYGGPGANVLTF,TGTGCCAGCAGCTTGTATGGGGGCCCTGGGGCCAACGTCCTGACTTTC
TRBD2,TRBJ2-3,.,TRBV9,CASSVDLAGGFTDTQYF,TGTGCCAGCAGCGTAGATCTGGCGGGGGGGTTCACAGATACGCAGTATTTT
.,TRBJ2-3,.,TRBV6-6,CASSGTGRVADTQYF,TGTGCCAGCAGTGGCACCGGCAGGGTGGCAGATACGCAGTATTTT
.,TRBJ2-2,.,TRBV18,CASSPRTGGELFF,TGTGCCAGCTCACCTCGCACGGGCGGGGAGCTGTTTTTT
.,TRBJ2-7,.,TRBV4-1,CASSQRSAYEQYF,TGCGCCAGCAGCCAAAGATCGGCCTACGAGCAGTACTTC
.,TRBJ1-1,.,TRBV19,CASSSPPTAGNTEAFF,TGTGCCAGTAGTTCACCCCCGACAGCCGGGAACACTGAAGCTTTCTTT
TRBD1,TRBJ1-2,.,TRBV18,CASSQDRGNGYTF,TGTGCCAGCTCCCAGGACAGGGGGAATGGCTACACCTTC
TRBD1,TRBJ2-1,.,TRBV27,CASSLSQGESYNEQFF,TGTGCCAGCAGTTTATCCCAGGGGGAGTCGTACAATGAGCAGTTCTTC
.,TRBJ2-3,once,TRBV4-2,CASSQEARGTDTQYF,TGTGCCAGCAGCCAAGAGGCCAGGGGAACAGATACGCAGTATTTT
.,TRBJ2-7,few,TRBV4-3,CASSQVWGGPDEQYF,TGCGCCAGCAGCCAAGTGTGGGGGGGGCCTGACGAGCAGTACTTC
TRBD2,TRBJ2-2,.,TRBV28,CASSPDVVGLAGSNTGELFF,TGTGCCAGCAGCCCGGATGTCGTGGGACTAGCGGGATCGAACACCGGGGAGCTGTTTTTT
.,TRBJ1-1,few,TRBV28,CASTSHSTENTEAFF,TGTGCCAGCACTTCCCACTCAACAGAGAACACTGAAGCTTTCTTT
TRBD2,TRBJ2-1,.,TRBV10-3,CAISESDGASGRNEQFF,TGTGCCATCAGTGAGTCGGATGGGGCTAGCGGGAGAAATGAGCAGTTCTTC
.,TRBJ2-7,.,TRBV3-1/TRBV3-2,CASSQFRLPYEQYF,TGTGCCAGCAGCCAATTCCGGTTGCCCTACGAGCAGTACTTC
.,TRBJ1-3,.,TRBV12-3/TRBV12-4,CASSLQGNTIYF,TGTGCCAGCAGCCTACAGGGAAACACCATATATTTT
.,TRBJ1-1,.,TRBV7-9,CASSLGGVVMNTEAFF,TGTGCCAGCAGCTTAGGGGGAGTTGTCATGAACACTGAAGCTTTCTTT
.,TRBJ2-7,once,TRBV3-1/TRBV3-2,CASSRPGLSTGEQYF,TGTGCCAGCAGCCGTCCGGGACTCTCAACCGGGGAGCAGTACTTC
.,TRBJ2-1,.,TRBV28,CASSPTAGLSFSSYNEQFF,TGTGCCAGCAGTCCCACAGCGGGCCTAAGCTTTAGCTCCTACAATGAGCAGTTCTTC
TRBD1,TRBJ1-1,once,TRBV28,CASSFRGGDRVTEAFF,TGTGCCAGCAGTTTTAGGGGTGGGGACAGGGTAACTGAAGCTTTCTTT
.,TRBJ1-6,.,TRBV21-1,CASSKAQAGLKMIYCYNSPLHF,TGTGCCAGCAGCAAAGCGCAGGCAGGCCTAAAAATGATCTACTGTTATAATTCACCCCTCCACTTT